The 2 T cell receptor beta chains in this list originate from one sample, sequenced in a study of cytotoxic CD8 clonotypes in ibrutinib-treated CLL. The method was immunoSEQ multiplex PCR; TCRdb's version includes in-frame clones alone and lacks a portion of them. The repertoire holds 130,000 or so clones, with 75% to 90% as singletons. Here the sequenced sample was PBMCs, taken after 24 months of ibrutinib treatment. These receptors were taken from a human donor with chronic lymphocytic leukemia.

This clone was observed once. The chain couples TRBV10-1 to TRBJ2-1; D is ambiguous. Trimming removed 11 bases from V and 5 bases from J, with 19 bases in between. There are 14 residues in the CDR3. CDR1 WNHNN and CDR2 SYGVQD come from the germline V gene (reference sequence). The CDR3 DNA is TGCGCCGGGATATCCGACCCGGGCCACAATGAGCAGTTCTTC. It codes for CAGISDPGHNEQFF.

In its sample, this clone was seen once. The chain combines TRBV11-3 with TRBJ2-7; 7 nucleotides match TRBD1. With V trimmed by 3 bases and J by 3 bases, 2 bases remained unmatched. The germline V gene has CDR1 SGHNT and CDR2 YENEEA. The CDR3 covers 13 residues. In DNA, the CDR3 is TGTGCCAGCAGCTTGTACAGGGGCTACGAGCAGTACTTC. It is translated as CASSLYRGYEQYF.